This T cell receptor (beta chain) was found in a study of sequential checkpoint blockade in melanoma. The J segment lost 1 base and the V segment lost 5 bases, leaving 0 bases of the junction unmatched. CDR1 MDHEN and CDR2 SYDVKM come from the germline V gene. CDR3 length: 14 residues. This sample's treatment: randomized to nivolumab then ipilimumab (arm A) or the reverse (arm B). Profiled with immunoSEQ multiplex PCR; TCRdb holds only in-frame clones, not every one. The table lists about 19,000 clones, more than 65% of them singletons. This sequence was found in a human donor with melanoma. The rearrangement joins TRBV28 to TRBJ1-5, with TRBD1 identical over 9 bases. The source was tumor tissue (inferred from file names), collected from a patient given nivolumab and ipilimumab in sequence. CDR3 sequence (DNA): TGTGCCAGCAGTGACAGGGGGAGCAATCAGCCCCAGCATTTT. It encodes CASSDRGSNQPQHF.